This T cell receptor (beta chain) was observed in a study of siplizumab effects on memory and regulatory T cells (dated by TCRdb to about 2019). About the full investigation: The study examined how the anti-CD2 antibody siplizumab affects alloreactive T-cell subsets in allogeneic mixed lymphocyte reactions built from human PBMCs. Overall study results and their limits: About 75-97% of proliferating CD4+ or CD8+ clones could not be given a naive or memory phenotype. Among mappable alloreactive CD4+ clones, an average Treg-derived fraction of over 60% was observed with siplizumab, compared with roughly 27% in control reactions. The cumulative frequency of alloreactive sequences traceable to unstimulated CD4+ memory T cells was significantly reduced by siplizumab. Compared with memory T cells, unstimulated naive T cells appeared more diverse, and naive cells seemed to make a substantial contribution to the alloresponse. Because sequences below about 10^-5 frequency were poorly captured, only a minor fraction of alloreactive clones could be mapped to unstimulated subsets. Whether proliferating Tregs from siplizumab cultures actually had suppressive function was not functionally confirmed.

A note on this clone: It has no known antigen specificity. No qualities accompany the bases; no much larger clone lies one base away.

TCRbeta CDR3 sequencing was performed on sorted unstimulated T cells and on proliferating T cells recovered from mixed lymphocyte reactions. Fresh whole blood from about ten HLA-typed healthy donors served as the source for isolating PBMCs. Libraries were built with the immunoSEQ multiplex PCR assay. The deep sequencing platform assayed some 90,000 TCR templates per sample. Genomic DNA extracted from sorted T cells was used for TCRbeta CDR3 sequencing. In the authors' own workflow: Clonal analysis of TCRbeta CDR3 data was done in the R programming language. Unstimulated samples were compared with post-reaction CFSE-low samples to define alloreactive CD4+ and CD8+ clones. Regulatory or non-regulatory origin was assigned to alloreactive CD4+ clones by matching of sequences to sorted unstimulated Treg and non-Treg repertoires. TCRdb holds this immuneACCESS table with in-frame rearrangements only. Some clones are missing; in checked studies, unresolved V genes explain under half, and the rest has no known cause. The V and J calls and clone size come from that table; D and trimming were worked out from the DNA. The sample data list over 100,000 clones, and 80% to 95% of these were observed just once. Approximately 1.2% of the sample goes to the ten largest clones.

Sequences were obtained from CD4+ T cells sorted from blood. This clonotype was sampled from a human donor in good health.

The CDR3 loop reads CASSLLMSSSLTGMFF. In nucleotides, the sequence is TGTGCCAGCAGCTTATTGATGTCGAGCTCCCTGACGGGTATGTTCTTC. Rearrangement joined TRBV11-2 to TRBJ2-1, with no confident D gene call. Its CDR3 holds 16 amino acids, cysteine through phenylalanine. The read is trimmed to its CDR3 DNA, 48 bases read in frame from base 1. Based on the germline V gene, the CDR1 and CDR2 sequences are SGHAT and FQNNGV. V is clipped by 2 bases and J by 15 bases, and the sequence between their germline boundaries is 26 bases long.